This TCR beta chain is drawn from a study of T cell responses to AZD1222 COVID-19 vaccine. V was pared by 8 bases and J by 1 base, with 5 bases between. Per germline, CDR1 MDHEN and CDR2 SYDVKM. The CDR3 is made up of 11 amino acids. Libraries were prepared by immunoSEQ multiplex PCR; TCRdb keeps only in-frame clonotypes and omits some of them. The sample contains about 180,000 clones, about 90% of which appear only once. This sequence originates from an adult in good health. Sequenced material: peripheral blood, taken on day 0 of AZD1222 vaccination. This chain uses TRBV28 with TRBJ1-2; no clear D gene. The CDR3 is CASGNNYGYTF. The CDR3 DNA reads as TGTGCCAGCGGGAATAACTATGGCTACACCTTC.